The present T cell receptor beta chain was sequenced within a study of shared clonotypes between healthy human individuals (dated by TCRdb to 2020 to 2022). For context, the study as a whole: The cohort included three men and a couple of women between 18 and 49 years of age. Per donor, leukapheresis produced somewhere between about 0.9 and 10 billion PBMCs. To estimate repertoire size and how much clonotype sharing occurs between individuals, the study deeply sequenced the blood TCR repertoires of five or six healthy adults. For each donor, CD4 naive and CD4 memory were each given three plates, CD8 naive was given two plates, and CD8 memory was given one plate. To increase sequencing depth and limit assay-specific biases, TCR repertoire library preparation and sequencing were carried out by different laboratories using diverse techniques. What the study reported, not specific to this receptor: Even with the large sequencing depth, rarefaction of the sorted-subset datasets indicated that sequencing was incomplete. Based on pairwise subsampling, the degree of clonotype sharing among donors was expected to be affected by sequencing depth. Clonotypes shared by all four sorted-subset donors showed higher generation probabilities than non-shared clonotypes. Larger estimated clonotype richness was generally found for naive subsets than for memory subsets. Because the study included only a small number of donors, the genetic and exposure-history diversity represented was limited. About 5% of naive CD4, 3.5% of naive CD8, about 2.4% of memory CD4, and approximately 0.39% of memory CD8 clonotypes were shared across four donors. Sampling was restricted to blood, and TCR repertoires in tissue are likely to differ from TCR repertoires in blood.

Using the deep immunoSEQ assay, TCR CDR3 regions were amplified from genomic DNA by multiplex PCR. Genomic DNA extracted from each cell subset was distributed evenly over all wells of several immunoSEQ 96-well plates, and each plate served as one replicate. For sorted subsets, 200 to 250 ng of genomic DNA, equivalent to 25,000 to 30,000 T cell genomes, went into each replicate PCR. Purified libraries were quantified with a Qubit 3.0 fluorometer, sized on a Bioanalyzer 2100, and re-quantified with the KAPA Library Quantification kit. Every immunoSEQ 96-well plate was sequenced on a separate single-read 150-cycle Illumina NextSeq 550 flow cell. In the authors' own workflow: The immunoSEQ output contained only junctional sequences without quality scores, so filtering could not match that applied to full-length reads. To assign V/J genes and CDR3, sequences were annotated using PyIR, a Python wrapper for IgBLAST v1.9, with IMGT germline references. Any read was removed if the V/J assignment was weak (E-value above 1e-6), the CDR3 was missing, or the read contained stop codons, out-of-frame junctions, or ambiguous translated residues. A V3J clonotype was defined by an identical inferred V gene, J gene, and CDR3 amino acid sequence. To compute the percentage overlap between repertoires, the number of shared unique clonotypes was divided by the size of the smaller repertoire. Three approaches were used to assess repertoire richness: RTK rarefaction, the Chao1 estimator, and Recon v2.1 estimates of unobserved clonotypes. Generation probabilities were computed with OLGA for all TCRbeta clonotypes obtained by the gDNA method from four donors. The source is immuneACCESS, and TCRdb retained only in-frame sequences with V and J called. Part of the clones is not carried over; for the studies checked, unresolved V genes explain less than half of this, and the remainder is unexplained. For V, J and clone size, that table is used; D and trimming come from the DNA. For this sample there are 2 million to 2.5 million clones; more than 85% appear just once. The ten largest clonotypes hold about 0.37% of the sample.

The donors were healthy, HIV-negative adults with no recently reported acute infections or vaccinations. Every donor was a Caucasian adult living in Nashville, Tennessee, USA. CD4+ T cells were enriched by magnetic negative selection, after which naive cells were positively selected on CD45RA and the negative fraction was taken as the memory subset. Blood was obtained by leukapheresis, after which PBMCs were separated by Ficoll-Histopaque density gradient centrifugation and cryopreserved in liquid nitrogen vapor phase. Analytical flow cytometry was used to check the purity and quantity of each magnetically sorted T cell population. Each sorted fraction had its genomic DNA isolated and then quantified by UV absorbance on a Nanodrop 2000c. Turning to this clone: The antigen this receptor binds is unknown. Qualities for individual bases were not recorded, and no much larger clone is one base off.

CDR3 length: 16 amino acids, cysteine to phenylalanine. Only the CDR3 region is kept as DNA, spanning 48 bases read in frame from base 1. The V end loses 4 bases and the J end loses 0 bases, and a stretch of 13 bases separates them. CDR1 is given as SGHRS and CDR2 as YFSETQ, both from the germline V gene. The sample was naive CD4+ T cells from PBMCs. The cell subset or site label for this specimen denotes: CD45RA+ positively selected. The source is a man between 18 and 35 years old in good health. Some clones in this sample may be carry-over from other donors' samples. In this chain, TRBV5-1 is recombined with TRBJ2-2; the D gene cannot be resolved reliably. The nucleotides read TGCGCCAGCAGCGCTCGTCAGCCCGCGAACACCGGGGAGCTGTTTTTT. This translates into CASSARQPANTGELFF.